A selection of T cell receptor beta chains follows, all from one sample in a study of blood T cell repertoires in COVID-19. Clones were read by immunoSEQ multiplex PCR, and TCRdb kept only the in-frame ones, dropping some. The sample comprises around 80,000 clones, around nine tenths of which are singletons, and roughly 8% rests with the top ten. Sequenced material: peripheral blood. These receptor sequences come from a man older than 75 with active or convalescent COVID-19. Each CDR3 is given with its conserved first and last residue. The order of the fields is CDR3 protein, CDR3 DNA, D gene, J gene, V gene, CDR3 length, clone size. D genes are given only for firm matches. The listing skips clone size in some rows; elsewhere it reads once, few, many or a size class.

CASSTQGGNEQFF	TGTGCCAGTAGTACACAGGGGGGCAATGAGCAGTTCTTC	TRBD1	TRBJ2-1	TRBV19	13	.
CSVVEQGNYGYTF	TGCAGCGTTGTAGAACAGGGTAACTATGGCTACACCTTC	.	TRBJ1-2	TRBV29-1	13	.
CASSLGGTATNEKLFF	TGCGCCAGCAGCTTGGGAGGGACAGCAACTAATGAAAAACTGTTTTTT	TRBD1	TRBJ1-4	TRBV5-1	16	.
CASSQGQQETQYF	TGTGCCAGCTCGCAGGGACAGCAAGAGACCCAGTACTTC	TRBD1	TRBJ2-5	TRBV18	13	.
CASSLDGRGTSGNTIYF	TGCGCCAGCAGCTTGGATGGCAGGGGTACCTCTGGAAACACCATATATTTT	.	TRBJ1-3	TRBV5-1	17	few
CASSSTRAQAFF	TGTGCCAGCAGTTCGACCAGGGCCCAAGCTTTCTTT	.	TRBJ1-1	TRBV6-6	12	.
CASSVGLAGVRDTQYF	TGTGCCAGCAGTGTCGGACTAGCGGGAGTACGAGACACCCAGTACTTC	TRBD2	TRBJ2-5	TRBV2	16	.
CASRSANSGNTIYF	TGTGCCAGCAGGAGTGCGAACTCTGGAAACACCATATATTTT	.	TRBJ1-3	TRBV2	14	.
CASSPMSGQPQHF	TGTGCCAGCTCACCAATGTCAGGGCAGCCCCAGCATTTT	.	TRBJ1-5	TRBV18	13	.
CASSPRNGPLRGGQETQYF	TGTGCCAGCTCACCACGTAATGGCCCCCTCAGAGGGGGCCAAGAGACCCAGTACTTC	.	TRBJ2-5	TRBV18	19	.
CASSSEGAETQYF	TGCGCCAGCAGCTCTGAGGGGGCAGAGACCCAGTACTTC	TRBD1	TRBJ2-5	TRBV5-1	13	.
CASSPQPGQNTEAFF	TGTGCCAGCTCACCACAACCGGGACAGAACACTGAAGCTTTCTTT	.	TRBJ1-1	TRBV18	15	.
CASSSPPDRANQPQHF	TGTGCCAGCAGTTCCCCCCCTGACAGGGCCAATCAGCCCCAGCATTTT	TRBD1	TRBJ1-5	TRBV28	16	few
CSVAEVSVPGTQYF	TGCAGCGTTGCCGAAGTTAGTGTCCCGGGGACCCAGTACTTC	.	TRBJ2-5	TRBV29-1	14	.
CATSVEGIRAGELFF	TGTGCCACCTCGGTGGAGGGGATTAGGGCCGGGGAGCTGTTTTTT	.	TRBJ2-2	TRBV19	15	.
CASRTGGAGANVLTF	TGTGCCAGCAGAACAGGGGGGGCCGGGGCCAACGTCCTGACTTTC	.	TRBJ2-6	TRBV2	15	once
CASNPHGQGSPPLHF	TGTGCCAGCAACCCCCACGGACAGGGTTCTCCACCCCTCCACTTT	TRBD1	TRBJ1-6	TRBV28	15	.
CASRSTESSYNEQFF	TGTGCCAGCAGATCTACAGAGAGCTCCTACAATGAGCAGTTCTTC	.	TRBJ2-1	TRBV6-5	15	.
CASSPRSSSVTYNEQFF	TGTGCCAGCAGCCCCAGGTCATCCTCCGTCACCTACAATGAGCAGTTCTTC	.	TRBJ2-1	TRBV3-1/TRBV3-2	17	.
CASSLGGVQGARETQYF	TGTGCCAGCAGCTTAGGCGGGGTACAGGGGGCGCGGGAGACCCAGTACTTC	TRBD1	TRBJ2-5	TRBV7-9	17	.
CASKGVTGGTGEQFF	TGTGCCAGCAAAGGGGTCACGGGAGGGACGGGTGAGCAGTTCTTC	TRBD2	TRBJ2-1	TRBV6-5	15	.
CASSRTGQTRRGYTF	TGTGCCAGCAGCCGAACCGGACAGACCCGGCGGGGCTACACCTTC	.	TRBJ1-2	TRBV6-5	15	.
CASSPDRGDDEQFF	TGTGCCAGCAGTCCGGACAGGGGTGACGATGAGCAGTTCTTC	TRBD1	TRBJ2-1	TRBV28	14	.
CASGQGASNYGYTF	TGTGCCAGTGGACAGGGGGCGTCCAACTATGGCTACACCTTC	TRBD1	TRBJ1-2	TRBV25-1	14	.
CASSHPPGTTNEKLFF	TGCGCCAGCAGCCACCCCCCCGGTACAACTAATGAAAAACTGTTTTTT	.	TRBJ1-4	TRBV4-1	16	.
CSVDSMGLQAEQFF	TGCAGCGTTGATTCTATGGGCCTCCAGGCGGAGCAGTTCTTC	.	TRBJ2-1	TRBV29-1	14	.
CASIPGQGNYGYTF	TGTGCCAGCATCCCGGGACAGGGTAACTATGGCTACACCTTC	TRBD1	TRBJ1-2	TRBV6-5	14	.
CASNEGLSNEKLFF	TGCGCCAGCAACGAGGGACTGTCGAATGAAAAACTGTTTTTT	.	TRBJ1-4	TRBV5-1	14	.
CASSLRLAGGNNEQFF	TGTGCCAGCAGCTTAAGACTAGCGGGAGGAAACAATGAGCAGTTCTTC	TRBD2	TRBJ2-1	TRBV7-3	16	.
CASSGGDGGQTGELFF	TGTGCCAGCAGTGGTGGGGACGGGGGGCAAACCGGGGAGCTGTTTTTT	.	TRBJ2-2	TRBV6-1	16	once
CASSLKGITDTQYF	TGTGCCAGCAGCTTGAAGGGGATAACAGATACGCAGTATTTT	.	TRBJ2-3	TRBV5-8	14	.
CASRSGGTGGEKLFF	TGTGCCAGTAGAAGTGGCGGGACTGGAGGGGAAAAACTGTTTTTT	.	TRBJ1-4	TRBV19	15	.
CASTARVTGGASPLHF	TGTGCCAGCACCGCAAGGGTTACAGGGGGAGCTTCACCCCTCCACTTT	TRBD1	TRBJ1-6	TRBV27	16	.
CASSIAGGADTQYF	TGTGCCAGTAGTATAGCGGGAGGGGCAGATACGCAGTATTTT	TRBD2	TRBJ2-3	TRBV19	14	.
CASSQDLTSTANTEAFF	TGTGCCAGCAGCCAAGATCTCACGTCGACAGCGAACACTGAAGCTTTCTTT	.	TRBJ1-1	TRBV4-2	17	.